This T cell receptor beta chain was retrieved from a study of early T cells in non-severe SARS-CoV-2 infection. In the study overall: Alpha and beta chains were unpaired, from unsorted whole-blood bulk RNA. Broader study findings: Matching against VDJdb likely underestimated virus-specific expansions, favoring anti-spike CD8.

V gave up 1 base and J gave up 0 bases; unmatched junction bases: 0. Per germline, CDR1 SGHAT and CDR2 FQNNGV. There are 15 residues in the CDR3. As part of library construction, unique molecular identifiers were attached to individual cDNA molecules. TCRdb re-analysed the 5' RACE reads in MiXCR, keeping a single row per CDR3 protein. The data contain just over 70,000 distinct CDR3 sequences, roughly an eighth of them singletons. This clonotype was seen ten or more times. Its antigen is as yet unknown. This sequence was found in an adult who was a healthcare worker with PCR-confirmed SARS-CoV-2 infection or an uninfected control (not recorded which). The chain links TRBV11-2 to TRBJ2-5; 9 bases are shared with TRBD1. The sequenced sample was whole blood. CDR3 in amino acids: CASSLGDRDQETQYF. The CDR3 nucleotides are TGTGCCAGCAGCTTAGGGGACAGGGACCAAGAGACCCAGTACTTC.